This T cell receptor beta chain was found in a study of cytomegalovirus exposure and HLA in healthy donors. The PCR made use of 60 Vbeta and 13 Jbeta primers. Clones were sequenced by immunoSEQ multiplex PCR, and TCRdb holds only the in-frame ones, with some missing. The sample contains about 82,000 clones, around 70% of which appear only once. This CDR3 is built from 13 residues. The ends lost 6 bases at V and 7 bases at J; junction bases unmatched: 6. Germline values: CDR1 MGHRA, CDR2 YSYEKL. Broader study findings: A cluster of highly shared sequence variants was likely a sequencing artifact. Presence/absence analyses assumed roughly uniform sequencing depth across donors. With later analysis, a missense DCLRE1C variant became linked to TCR beta V- and J-gene trimming.

Donors likely had unrecorded immune exposures despite being nominally healthy when sampled. Worth noting for this clone: Its antigen remains unidentified.

The receptor was derived from a woman between 45 and 65 years old in good health and CMV-seropositive. Sequencing input: PBMCs. The chain links TRBV4-1 to TRBJ1-5; TRBD1 matches 7 bases. The CDR3 DNA reads TGCGCCAGCAGTCGCCCACAGGGGCAGCCCCAGCATTTT. Amino acid sequence: CASSRPQGQPQHF.